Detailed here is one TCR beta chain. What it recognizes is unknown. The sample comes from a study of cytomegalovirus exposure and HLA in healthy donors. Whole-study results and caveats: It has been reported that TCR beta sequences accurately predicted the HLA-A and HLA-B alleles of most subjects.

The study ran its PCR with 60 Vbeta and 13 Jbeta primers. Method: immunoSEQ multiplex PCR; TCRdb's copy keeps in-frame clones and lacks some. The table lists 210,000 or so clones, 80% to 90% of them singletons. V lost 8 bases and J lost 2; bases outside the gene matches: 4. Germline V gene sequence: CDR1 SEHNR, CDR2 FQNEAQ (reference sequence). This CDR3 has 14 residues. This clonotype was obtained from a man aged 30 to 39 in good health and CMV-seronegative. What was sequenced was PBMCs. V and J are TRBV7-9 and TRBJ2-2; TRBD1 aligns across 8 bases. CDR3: CASRTGSNTGELFF. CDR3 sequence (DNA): TGTGCCAGCCGGACAGGGTCAAACACCGGGGAGCTGTTTTTT.